This paragraph covers one T cell receptor beta chain sequence. Its cognate antigen is unknown. Assay: immunoSEQ multiplex PCR; the TCRdb copy retains only in-frame clones and omits some. The sample has 6,800 or so clones; roughly 50% are singletons. J was trimmed by 1 base and V by 0 bases; bases with no gene match: 4. The germline gives CDR1 MGHRA, CDR2 YSYEKL. This CDR3 spans 16 amino acids. The data stem from a study of CD4+ T cells in melanoma. Points from the study as a whole: In melanoma, neoantigen-specific CD4+ T cells reportedly differed in differentiation state. CD8+ T cell, macrophage and B cell function reportedly correlated with neoantigen-specific CD4+ T cells.

The specimen sequenced was cells from a culture (not recorded whether cultured in vitro). This chain joins TRBV4-1 and TRBJ2-3, with 7 bases aligning to TRBD1. This clonotype was sampled from a human donor with melanoma. The CDR3 DNA follows: TGCGCCAGCAGCCAAGAGAGGACAGGTGGCACAGATACGCAGTATTTT. Translated, it gives CASSQERTGGTDTQYF.